This is a list of T cell receptor beta chains from one sample in a study of OX40 agonist ivuxolimab in advanced cancers. The repertoire was sequenced with immunoSEQ multiplex PCR; TCRdb's copy has only in-frame clones and lacks some. The sample consists of about 94,000 clones, approximately 92% of them appearing once. The sample here was CD4+ or CD8+ T cells sorted from blood, taken in a trial of the OX40 agonist ivuxolimab. Receptor source: an adult with an advanced solid tumor such as melanoma, head and neck, liver or kidney cancer. Both conserved end residues are part of each CDR3. Size tells how often a clone was seen (once, few, many) or the class of an expanded clone, and some rows leave it out.

size	V	length	J	CDR3
NA	TRBV6-1	14	TRBJ2-7	CASSDRDVSYEQYF
NA	TRBV27	14	TRBJ1-1	CASSLRGARTEAFF
NA	TRBV5-4	15	TRBJ1-1	CASSYTTGSDTEAFF
NA	TRBV4-1	14	TRBJ1-1	CASSPTQGDTEAFF
NA	TRBV6-5	16	TRBJ2-5	CASSYGTGAPEETQYF
NA	TRBV6-6	13	TRBJ1-2	CASSYSGTGDHTF
NA	TRBV9	15	TRBJ2-3	CASSRGQGWADTQYF
NA	TRBV6-5	14	TRBJ1-1	CASSYLGTNTEAFF
NA	TRBV27	15	TRBJ1-5	CASSPLSRGNQPQHF
NA	TRBV9	15	TRBJ2-7	CASSVDGVSSYEQYF
NA	TRBV5-6	13	TRBJ1-2	CASSVTGTYGYTF
NA	TRBV2	13	TRBJ2-7	CASSEGIRSEQYF
NA	TRBV10-1	15	TRBJ2-3	CASSEGPYRTDTQYF
NA	TRBV5-1	17	TRBJ1-5	CASSPDPWSPKNQPQHF
NA	TRBV19	15	TRBJ2-7	CASSIDSGDSYEQYF
NA	TRBV6-1	15	TRBJ2-2	CASWAGTDVIGELFF
NA	TRBV2	16	TRBJ1-2	CASSGEERGGDYGYTF
NA	TRBV5-1	17	TRBJ2-2	CASSLVGPPGNTGELFF
NA	TRBV6-5	14	TRBJ2-7	CASSQTGIGTEQYF
once	TRBV15	14	TRBJ1-3	CATLGAYSGNTIYF
NA	TRBV9	13	TRBJ2-1	CASASSGGNEQFF
NA	TRBV5-6	16	TRBJ1-5	CASSLANLGGNQPQHF
NA	TRBV6-1	12	TRBJ2-7	CASSRDSYEQYF
NA	TRBV27	17	TRBJ1-1	CASSLYPGQGVGTEAFF
few	TRBV19	13	TRBJ2-7	CASSHGQGVEQYF
NA	TRBV27	13	TRBJ2-1	CASSPLWGHEQFF
NA	TRBV4-3	16	TRBJ1-5	CASSQVRQGVPQPQHF
NA	TRBV6-1	14	TRBJ1-5	CASSGGLWGQPQHF
NA	TRBV5-6	13	TRBJ2-1	CASSLGSNNEQFF
NA	TRBV9	16	TRBJ1-6	CASSTGGGAYNSPLHF
few	TRBV6-1	13	TRBJ1-5	CASSDGNNQPQHF
NA	TRBV5-1	14	TRBJ1-5	CASSTGGGNQPQHF
NA	TRBV29-1	15	TRBJ2-5	CSVVGRGRIQETQYF
NA	TRBV9	12	TRBJ1-2	CASSVEGGGYTF
once	TRBV5-1	15	TRBJ2-1	CASSPGQGTYNEQFF
once	TRBV5-1	18	TRBJ2-3	CASSFKRGGYPHTDTQYF
once	TRBV9	15	TRBJ2-3	CASSPEAGATDTQYF
NA	TRBV27	22	TRBJ2-7	CASSAKRQAFRLAGGLGDEQYF
NA	TRBV11-2	16	TRBJ2-5	CASSKGTSGYQETQYF
NA	TRBV6-5	13	TRBJ1-5	CASSYVKGPPQHF
NA	TRBV27	16	TRBJ1-5	CASSLRGGTLVQPQHF
NA	TRBV5-6	14	TRBJ1-2	CASSLAGTRYGYTF
NA	TRBV2	17	TRBJ2-7	CASSGTLATGTDDEQYF
NA	TRBV11-2	14	TRBJ1-1	CASSLVLTRAEAFF
once	TRBV6-1	14	TRBJ1-5	CASSEKWADQPQHF
once	TRBV21-1	15	TRBJ2-5	CASLTDRGPWETQYF
once	TRBV4-1	15	TRBJ1-2	CASSPRQGTFGGYTF
NA	TRBV7-9	18	TRBJ2-1	CASSLEASAGGPRYEQFF